The clone carrying this T cell receptor (beta chain) has a handful of counts. What it binds is unknown. These data belong to a study of PD-L1 blockade in urothelial cancer. At the level of the study: Timepoints chosen for blood analysis were 3 weeks (second dose) and 6 weeks after treatment start.

Measured with immunoSEQ multiplex PCR; TCRdb has only the in-frame clones, and not every one. The sample yields approximately 100,000 clones, around 82% seen once. Study results and caveats: Patients who had durable benefit saw their tumor-associated blood clones expand more at 3 weeks.

Locally advanced or metastatic urothelial carcinoma was present in patients. CDR1 ENHRY and CDR2 SYGVKD come from the germline V gene. This CDR3 is built from 14 residues. V lost 6 bases and J lost 7; bases outside the gene matches: 3. The specimen comprised PBMCs, sampled around atezolizumab (anti-PD-L1) treatment. The rearrangement links TRBV10-3 to TRBJ1-6; 10 bases map to TRBD1. This clonotype originated in a man between 50 and 59 years old with urothelial cancer. CDR3: CAIRGGQGNSPLHF. The CDR3 region has the DNA TGTGCCATCAGGGGGGGACAGGGGAATTCACCCCTCCACTTT.